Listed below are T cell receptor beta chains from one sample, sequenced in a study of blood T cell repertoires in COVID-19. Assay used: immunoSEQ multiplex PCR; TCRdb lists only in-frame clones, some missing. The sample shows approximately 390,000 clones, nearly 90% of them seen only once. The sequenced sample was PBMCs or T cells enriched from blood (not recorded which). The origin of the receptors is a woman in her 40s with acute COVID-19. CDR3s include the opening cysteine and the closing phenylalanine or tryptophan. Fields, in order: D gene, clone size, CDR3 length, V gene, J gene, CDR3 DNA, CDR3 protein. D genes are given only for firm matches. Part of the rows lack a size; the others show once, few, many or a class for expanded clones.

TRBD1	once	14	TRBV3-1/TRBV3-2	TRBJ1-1	TGTGCCAGCAGCCAAGAAGACAGGGATCGGGCGGCTTTCTTT	CASSQEDRDRAAFF
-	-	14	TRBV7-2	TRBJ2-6	TGTGCCAGCAGCTGGAGTTCTGGGGCCAACGTCCTGACTTTC	CASSWSSGANVLTF
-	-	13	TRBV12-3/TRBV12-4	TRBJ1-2	TGTGCCAGCAGTTTTGGGACACTTTATGGCTACACCTTC	CASSFGTLYGYTF
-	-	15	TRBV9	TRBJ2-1	TGTGCCAGCAGCGTAGGGTTGGGGACTTACAATGAGCAGTTCTTC	CASSVGLGTYNEQFF
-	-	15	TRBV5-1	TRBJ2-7	TGCGCCAGCAGCTTGTTCAGGGATCCCACCTACGAGCAGTACTTC	CASSLFRDPTYEQYF
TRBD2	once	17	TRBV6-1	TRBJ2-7	TGTGCCAGCAGTGAACTAGCTAGCGGGGGGACCTACTACGAGCAGTACTTC	CASSELASGGTYYEQYF
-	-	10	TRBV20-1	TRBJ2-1	TGCAGTGCTAGTAGCCATGAGCAGTTCTTC	CSASSHEQFF
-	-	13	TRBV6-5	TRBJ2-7	TGTGCCAGCAGTAGCGGTGCCTCCTACGAGCAGTACTTC	CASSSGASYEQYF
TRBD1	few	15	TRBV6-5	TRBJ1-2	TGTGCCAGCAGCCCAGACAGGGGGAAGCTCTATGGCTACACCTTC	CASSPDRGKLYGYTF
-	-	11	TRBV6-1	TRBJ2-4	TGTGCCAGCTCCGGGGTAAACATTCAGTACTTC	CASSGVNIQYF
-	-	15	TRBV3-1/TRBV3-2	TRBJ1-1	TGTGCCAGCAGCCCCCAGAGGACAGTGAACACTGAAGCTTTCTTT	CASSPQRTVNTEAFF
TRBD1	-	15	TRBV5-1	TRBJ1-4	TGCGCCAGCAGCGCACCAGGGGGCGAAGGTGAAAAACTGTTTTTT	CASSAPGGEGEKLFF
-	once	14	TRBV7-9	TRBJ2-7	TGTGCCAGCAGTTTAACCGGGACATCATACGAGCAGTACTTC	CASSLTGTSYEQYF
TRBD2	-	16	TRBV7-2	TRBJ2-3	TGTGCCAGCAGCGCGCGACTAGCGGGGGGCACAGATACGCAGTATTTT	CASSARLAGGTDTQYF
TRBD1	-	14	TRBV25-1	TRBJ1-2	TGTGCCAGCAGTATGGGACAGCAGATCTATGGCTACACCTTC	CASSMGQQIYGYTF
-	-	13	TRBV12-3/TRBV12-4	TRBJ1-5	TGTGCCAGCAGTTTTCCCGGGGAGGGGTCCCAGCATTTT	CASSFPGEGSQHF
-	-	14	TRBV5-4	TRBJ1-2	TGTGCCAGCAGCTTGGAGCGGGCCCAGGGTGGCTACACCTTC	CASSLERAQGGYTF
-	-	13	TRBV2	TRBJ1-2	TGTGCCAGCAGTGAAGGGGGAGACTATGGCTACACCTTC	CASSEGGDYGYTF
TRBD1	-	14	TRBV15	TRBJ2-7	TGTGCCACCAGCCTCGGGGACAGACTCTACGAGCAGTACTTC	CATSLGDRLYEQYF
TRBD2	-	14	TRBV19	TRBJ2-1	TGTGCCAGTAGTAGCGGGGGTTCGTACAATGAGCAGTTCTTC	CASSSGGSYNEQFF
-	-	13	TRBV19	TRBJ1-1	TGTGCCAGTACCCTTGCTTTTGGGCCTGAAGCTTTCTTT	CASTLAFGPEAFF
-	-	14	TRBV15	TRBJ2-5	TGTGCCACCAGCGAGTTTGACCAAGCGGAGACCCAGTACTTC	CATSEFDQAETQYF
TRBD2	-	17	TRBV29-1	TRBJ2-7	TGCAGCGTCGGAGGACTAGCGGGGGGTCTTAGCTCCTACGAGCAGTACTTC	CSVGGLAGGLSSYEQYF
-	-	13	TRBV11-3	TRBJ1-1	TGTGCCAGCAGCTTGAGGCCGAACACTGAAGCTTTCTTT	CASSLRPNTEAFF
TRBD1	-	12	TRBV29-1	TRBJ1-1	TGCAGCGTTTCAGGGGGCGGCACTGAAGCTTTCTTT	CSVSGGGTEAFF
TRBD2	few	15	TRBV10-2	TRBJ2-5	TGCGCCAGCAGTGCGCTCGGGACTAGCGGGGAGACCCAGTACTTC	CASSALGTSGETQYF
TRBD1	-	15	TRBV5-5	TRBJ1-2	TGTGCCAGCAGCTTGGGGTCAGGGGGCAACTATGGCTACACCTTC	CASSLGSGGNYGYTF
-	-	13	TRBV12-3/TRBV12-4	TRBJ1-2	TGTGCCAGCCTCCTTGGGGGGGCGGGAGGCTACACCTTC	CASLLGGAGGYTF
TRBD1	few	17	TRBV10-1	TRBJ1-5	TGCGCCAGCAGTGAGACCCCGGACAGGGGATTCTGTCAGCCCCAGCATTTT	CASSETPDRGFCQPQHF
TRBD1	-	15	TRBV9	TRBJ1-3	TGTGCCAGCAGCGTAGACAGGGGAGCAGGAAACACCATATATTTT	CASSVDRGAGNTIYF
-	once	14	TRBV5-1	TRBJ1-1	TGCGCCAGCAGCTTGGCCCCGGTGAACACTGAAGCTTTCTTT	CASSLAPVNTEAFF
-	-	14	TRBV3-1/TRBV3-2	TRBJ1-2	TGTGCCAGCAGCCAAGTGGAGATTACCTATGGCTACACCTTC	CASSQVEITYGYTF
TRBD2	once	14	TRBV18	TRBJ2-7	TGTGCCAGCTCAGGCGGGGGGGCCGTCCACGAGCAGTACTTC	CASSGGGAVHEQYF
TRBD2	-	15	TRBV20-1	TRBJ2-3	TGCAGTGCTAGTCCTGCGGGGGGAGGCACAGATACGCAGTATTTT	CSASPAGGGTDTQYF
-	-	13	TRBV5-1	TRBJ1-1	TGCGCCAGCAGCTTAGACACGAACACTGAAGCTTTCTTT	CASSLDTNTEAFF
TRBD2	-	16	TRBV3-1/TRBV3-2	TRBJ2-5	TGTGCCAGCAGCCAAGAGCGGGGGGGAATCCAAGAGACCCAGTACTTC	CASSQERGGIQETQYF
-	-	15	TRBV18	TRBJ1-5	TGTGCCAGCTCCGCCCGAGGGGGGGCCAATCAGCCCCAGCATTTT	CASSARGGANQPQHF
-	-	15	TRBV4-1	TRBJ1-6	TGCGCCAGCAGCCAGATGGGGCAGTATAATTCACCCCTCCACTTT	CASSQMGQYNSPLHF
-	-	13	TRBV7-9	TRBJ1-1	TGTGCCAGCAGCCCGCAGTGGAACACTGAAGCTTTCTTT	CASSPQWNTEAFF
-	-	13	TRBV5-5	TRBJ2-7	TGTGCCAGCAGCTTGGGCAGGGCCTACGAGCAGTACTTC	CASSLGRAYEQYF
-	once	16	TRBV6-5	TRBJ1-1	TGTGCCAGCAGTTACTTCAGGGGCCCGACGAACACTGAAGCTTTCTTT	CASSYFRGPTNTEAFF
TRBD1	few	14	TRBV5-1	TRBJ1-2	TGCGCCAGCAGCTTCCGGACAGGGGTAGATGGCTACACCTTC	CASSFRTGVDGYTF
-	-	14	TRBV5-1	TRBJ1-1	TGCGCCAGCAGCTTAGCAGGGATGAACACTGAAGCTTTCTTT	CASSLAGMNTEAFF
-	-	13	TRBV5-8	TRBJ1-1	TGTGCCAGCAGCTGGACAGTTAACACTGAAGCTTTCTTT	CASSWTVNTEAFF
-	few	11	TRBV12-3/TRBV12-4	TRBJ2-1	TGTGCCAGCAGTACATACAATGAGCAGTTCTTC	CASSTYNEQFF
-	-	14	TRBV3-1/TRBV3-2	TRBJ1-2	TGTGCCAGCAGCCAAGACAGGGTGGACTATGGCTACACCTTC	CASSQDRVDYGYTF